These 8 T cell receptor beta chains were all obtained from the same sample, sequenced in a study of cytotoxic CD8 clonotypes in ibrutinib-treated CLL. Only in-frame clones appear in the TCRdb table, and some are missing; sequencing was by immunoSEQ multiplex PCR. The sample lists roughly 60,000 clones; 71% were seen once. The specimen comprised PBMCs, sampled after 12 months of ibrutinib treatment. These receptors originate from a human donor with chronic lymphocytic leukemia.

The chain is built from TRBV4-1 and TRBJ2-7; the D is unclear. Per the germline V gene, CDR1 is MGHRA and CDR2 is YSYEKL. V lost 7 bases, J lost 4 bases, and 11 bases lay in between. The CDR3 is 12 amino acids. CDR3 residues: CASMGIGYEQYF. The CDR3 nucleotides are TGCGCCAGCATGGGGATCGGGTACGAGCAGTACTTC.

The CDR3, as DNA: TGTGCCAGCAGCTTGGTGGTAGCCGGCTACACCTTC. Residues: CASSLVVAGYTF. V is TRBV13 and J is TRBJ1-2; the D is unclear. Germline V CDR1 and CDR2: PRHDT, FYEKMQ (reference sequence). V lost 3 bases, J lost 8 bases, and 10 bases lay in between. The CDR3 contains 12 residues.

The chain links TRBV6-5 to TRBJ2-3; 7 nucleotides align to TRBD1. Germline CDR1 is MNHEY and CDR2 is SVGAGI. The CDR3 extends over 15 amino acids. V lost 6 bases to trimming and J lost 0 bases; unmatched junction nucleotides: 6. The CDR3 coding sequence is TGTGCCAGCAGCAGACAGGGTATGAGCACAGATACGCAGTATTTT. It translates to CASSRQGMSTDTQYF.

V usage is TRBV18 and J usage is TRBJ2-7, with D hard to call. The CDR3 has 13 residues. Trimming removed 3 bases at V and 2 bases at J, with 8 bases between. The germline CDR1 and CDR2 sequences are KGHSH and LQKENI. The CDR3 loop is CASSPPAAYEQYF. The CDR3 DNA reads TGTGCCAGCTCACCCCCTGCGGCCTACGAGCAGTACTTC. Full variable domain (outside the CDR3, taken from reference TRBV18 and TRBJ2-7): NAGVMQNPRHLVRRRGQEARLRCSPMKGHSHVYWYRQLPEEGLKFMVYLQKENIIDESGMPKERFSAEFPKEGPSILRIQQVVRGDSAAYFCASSPPAAYEQYFGPGTRLTVT.

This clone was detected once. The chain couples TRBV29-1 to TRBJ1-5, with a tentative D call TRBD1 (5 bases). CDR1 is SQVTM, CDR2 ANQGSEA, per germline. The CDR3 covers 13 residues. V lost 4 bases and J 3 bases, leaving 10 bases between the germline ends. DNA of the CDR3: TGCAGCGTTGTAGGGGCTAACAATCAGCCCCAGCATTTT. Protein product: CSVVGANNQPQHF.

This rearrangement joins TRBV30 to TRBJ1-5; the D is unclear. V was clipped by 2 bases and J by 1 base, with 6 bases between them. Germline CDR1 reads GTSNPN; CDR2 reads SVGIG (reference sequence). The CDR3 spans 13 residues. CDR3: CAWSIGSNQPQHF. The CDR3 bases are TGTGCCTGGAGTATTGGGAGCAATCAGCCCCAGCATTTT.

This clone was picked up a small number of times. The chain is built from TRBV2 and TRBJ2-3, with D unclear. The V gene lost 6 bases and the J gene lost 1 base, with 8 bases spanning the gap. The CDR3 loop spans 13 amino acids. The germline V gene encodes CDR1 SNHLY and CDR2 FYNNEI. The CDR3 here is CASSLAGTDTQYF. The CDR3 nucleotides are TGTGCCAGCAGCTTGGCAGGCACAGATACGCAGTATTTT.

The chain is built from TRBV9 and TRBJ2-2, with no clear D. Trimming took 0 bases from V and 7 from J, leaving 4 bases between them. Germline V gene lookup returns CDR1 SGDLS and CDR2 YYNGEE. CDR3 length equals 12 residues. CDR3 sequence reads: CASSVAFGELFF. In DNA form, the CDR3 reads TGTGCCAGCAGCGTAGCGTTCGGGGAGCTGTTTTTT.